The T cell receptor (beta chain) described here comes from a study of early stage breast cancer tumors. Sequencing was performed with immunoSEQ multiplex PCR; in TCRdb, only in-frame clones are kept and a portion is missing. The data contain roughly 20,000 clones, 65% to 85% of them singletons. Deletions cut 0 bases from V and 1 base from J, with 12 bases between. The CDR3 is 16 amino acids. Germline CDR1 is SGHVS and CDR2 is FQNEAQ. The chain has TRBV7-8 and TRBJ1-1, with D tentatively TRBD1 (5 bases). Sequenced material: blood. The sequence was obtained from a person aged 70 to 85 with breast cancer. The CDR3 coding sequence is TGTGCCAGCAGCTTAGCAGGAGGGGCGGCGAACACTGAAGCTTTCTTT. It specifies CASSLAGGAANTEAFF.